The next 14 T cell receptor beta chains were all read from a single sample in a study of identical twins. One entry per CDR3 protein, called by TCRdb with MiXCR from the 5' RACE reads. Of around 690,000 distinct CDR3 sequences in the sample, 21% are singletons; the top ten hold approximately 4.3%. The sample was also linked to a second study, of T cells expressing NK-cell markers.

The sequencing sample was made of PBMCs. These receptors originate from a woman under 30 in good health.

The sample holds many counts of this clonotype. The chain employs TRBV12-3 or TRBV12-4 and TRBJ1-1, with D tentatively TRBD1 (5 bases). The V end lost 3 bases, the J end lost 5 bases, and 13 bases lay between the germline ends. The CDR3 is 14 amino acids. CDR3 in amino acids: CASSFAGRRTEAFF. For the CDR3, the DNA is TGTGCCAGCAGTTTCGCGGGACGGCGAACTGAAGCTTTCTTT.

The J gene is TRBJ2-1, the V gene TRBV6-1; 10 nucleotides line up with TRBD2. This CDR3 region has 19 residues. Losses at the gene ends were 4 bases for V and 3 bases for J; bases not matched to a gene: 15. Per germline, CDR1 MNHNS and CDR2 SASEGT. CDR3 residues: CASSVRLAGQATNYNEQFF. For the CDR3, the DNA is TGTGCCAGCAGTGTACGACTAGCGGGCCAAGCGACAAACTACAATGAGCAGTTCTTC.

This clonotype was counted between two and nine times. DNA of the CDR3: TGTGCCAGCAGCTGGGGACTAGCGGGAGAGCCTAAGTTCTTC. As protein: CASSWGLAGEPKFF. V gene TRBV5-6 combines with J gene TRBJ2-1, with 14 positions matching TRBD2. Germline V gives CDR1 SGHDT, CDR2 YYEEEE. V lost 3 bases and J lost 14; bases outside the gene matches: 7. This CDR3 is built from 14 residues. The full variable domain, its missing parts supplied by reference TRBV5-6 and TRBJ2-1, is DAGVTQSPTHLIKTRGQQVTLRCSPKSGHDTVSWYQQALGQGPQFIFQYYEEEERQRGNFPDRFSGHQFPNYSSELNVNALLLGDSALYLCASSWGLAGEPKFFGPGTRLTVL.

This chain links TRBV18 with TRBJ2-3; the D gene is possibly TRBD1 (6 bases). CDR3 length: 14 amino acids. Trimming removed 1 base at V and 5 bases at J, with 10 bases between. The V gene's germline CDR1 is KGHSH and CDR2 LQKENI. CDR3 nucleotides: TGTGCCAGCTCACCACGGACAGCCCGAGATACGCAGTATTTT. Translating gives CASSPRTARDTQYF.

This clonotype appeared a few times. The chain recombines TRBV11-2 with TRBJ2-3; 11 bases agree with TRBD2. J gave up 6 bases and V 3 bases, and 14 bases lay outside the gene matches. Germline CDR1 is SGHAT and CDR2 is FQNNGV. The CDR3 has 18 residues. Here the CDR3 reads CASSFQGLAGGPGDTQYF. The DNA of the CDR3 is TGTGCCAGCAGCTTCCAGGGCCTAGCGGGAGGCCCCGGGGATACGCAGTATTTT. Based on the CDR3 plus reference TRBV11-2 and TRBJ2-3, the full variable domain is EAGVAQSPRYKIIEKRQSVAFWCNPISGHATLYWYQQILGQGPKLLIQFQNNGVVDDSQLPKDRFSAERLKGVDSTLKIQPAKLEDSAVYLCASSFQGLAGGPGDTQYFGPGTRLTVL.

The chain combines TRBV20-1 with TRBJ1-1; D unclear. This CDR3 has 13 residues. V lost 0 bases and J 6 bases, leaving 11 bases between the germline ends. In germline, CDR1 is DFQATT, CDR2 SNEGSKA (reference sequence). The CDR3 DNA sequence: TGCAGTGCTAGAGATTGGGAGGGTTCTGAAGCTTTCTTT. Its protein is CSARDWEGSEAFF.

The rearrangement joins TRBV5-1 to TRBJ2-6, with 7 bases that match TRBD1. Germline CDR1 and CDR2: SGHRS and YFSETQ. The CDR3 runs 16 residues. After removal of 0 bases from V and 3 bases from J, the junction contained 3 bases not matched to a gene. CDR3 sequence reads: CASSLEGGGGANVLTF. As DNA, the CDR3 is TGCGCCAGCAGCTTGGAAGGGGGCGGTGGGGCCAACGTCCTGACTTTC.

This clonotype was observed at least ten times. The genes are TRBV2 and TRBJ1-1, with 7 bases matching TRBD1. Trimming at V came to 6 bases and at J to 0 bases, leaving 1 base not matched to a gene. Per germline, CDR1 SNHLY and CDR2 FYNNEI. The CDR3 totals 13 residues. The CDR3 DNA reads TGTGCCAGCAGGGGACAGTTGAACACTGAAGCTTTCTTT. As protein: CASRGQLNTEAFF.

This clonotype appeared once. A junction boundary mismatches the germline segment, possibly from a read error. CDR3 nucleotides: TGTGCCAGTAGTACGGACGGGCGGAATTCACCCCACCACTTT. Translation: CASSTDGRNSPHHF. This chain joins TRBV19 and TRBJ1-6; no clear D. In germline, CDR1 is LNHDA, CDR2 SQIVND (reference sequence). This CDR3 contains 14 residues.

The chain uses TRBV15 and TRBJ2-7; 9 bases are a match to TRBD1. Germline V gene data show CDR1 as LNHNV and CDR2 as YYDKDF (reference sequence). The CDR3 has 14 amino acids. V gave up 4 bases and J gave up 3 bases; unmatched junction bases: 4. CDR3 protein: CATSIPGQGYEQYF. DNA for the CDR3: TGTGCCACCAGCATACCGGGACAGGGCTACGAGCAGTACTTC.

This clonotype was counted once. This chain connects TRBV11-2 to TRBJ2-3, with D maybe TRBD2 (6 bases). Germline V gives CDR1 SGHAT, CDR2 FQNNGV. The CDR3 sequence is 13 residues long. Trimming shortened V by 2 bases and J by 6 bases, and 9 bases separated the two germline ends. The CDR3 bases are TGTGCCAGCAGCTTAATAACTAGCGATACGCAGTATTTT. Its translation is CASSLITSDTQYF.

In its sample, this clonotype was seen a few times. V is TRBV20-1 and J is TRBJ2-3; D is unresolved. Germline assignment: CDR1 DFQATT and CDR2 SNEGSKA (reference sequence). This CDR3 region has 12 residues. V was shortened by 5 bases and J by 8 bases, with 14 bases between the two germline ends. CDR3 nucleotide sequence: TGCAGTGCTCCTCACGGCGAGTTTACGCAGTATTTT. Encoded protein: CSAPHGEFTQYF.

Note on this clonotype: One end of the junction fails to match germline, which may point to a read error. The gene calls are TRBV12-3 or TRBV12-4 and TRBJ2-1; 13 bases fit TRBD2. This CDR3 is 13 amino acids long. CDR3 in DNA: TGTGCCAGCAGTCCTAGGACTAGCGGGGGCGTGATCTTC. This translates into CASSPRTSGGVIF.

This clonotype was detected ten times or more. CDR3 protein: CSVVFGGQETQYF. The CDR3 region has the DNA TGCAGCGTTGTTTTTGGGGGCCAAGAGACCCAGTACTTC. The chain has TRBV29-1 and TRBJ2-5; perhaps D is TRBD1 or TRBD2 (5 bases each). Germline CDR1 reads SQVTM; CDR2 reads ANQGSEA. CDR3 length: 13 amino acids. The germline V and J ends were trimmed by 4 bases and 1 base, with 10 bases remaining between them.